Presented here are 5 T cell receptor beta chains from one specimen sequenced in a study of CD8+CD57+ T cells in acquired aplastic anemia. Profiling of TCR beta VDJ combinations and CDR3 sequences used genomic DNA as template. TCRdb processed the reads anew with MiXCR; each CDR3 protein has one entry. Found here are some 220,000 distinct CDR3 sequences, about a third of them singletons; the top ten hold 0.95% to 1.2%. The sequenced material came from sorted CD4+, CD8+, or CD8+CD57+ T cells (not recorded which) from PBMCs. The receptors were sampled from a human donor in good health, serving as a control.

This clonotype was counted a few times. The chain couples TRBV12-3 or TRBV12-4 to TRBJ1-1; TRBD1 might be the D (6 bases). Deletions cut 5 bases from V and 8 bases from J, with 18 bases between. The CDR3 contains 14 residues. The CDR3 protein is CASSEGRGVLEAFF. DNA for the CDR3: TGTGCCAGCAGTGAGGGTAGGGGGGTTTTGGAAGCTTTCTTT.

With respect to this clonotype: Possible read error: a much larger clone is one base away. The CDR3 does not end in the conserved phenylalanine or tryptophan, so this is likely a read error. The CDR3 coding sequence is TGTGCTAGTGGTGGGACAGGCAATCAGCCCCAGCATTCT. Amino acids: CASGGTGNQPQHS. The rearrangement joins TRBV12-5 to TRBJ1-5, with 7 bases that match TRBD1. Trimming at V came to 5 bases and at J to 2 bases, leaving 0 bases not matched to a gene. CDR3 length: 13 amino acids. The V gene's germline CDR1 is LGHNT and CDR2 FRNRAP.

CDR3 sequence: CASSYSWAGGTDTQYF. CDR3 DNA sequence: TGTGCCAGCAGTTACTCATGGGCAGGGGGCACAGATACGCAGTATTTT. The chain links TRBV6-2 or TRBV6-3 to TRBJ2-3; TRBD1 might be the D (6 bases). The CDR3 is made up of 16 amino acids. The V gene lost 0 bases and the J gene lost 1 base, with 11 bases spanning the gap. Germline values: CDR1 MNHEY, CDR2 SVGEGT.

With respect to this clonotype: This sequence may be a read error, since a much larger clone differs from it by one base. The gene calls are TRBV7-9 and TRBJ1-1; D ambiguous. In germline, CDR1 is SEHNR, CDR2 FQNEAQ (reference sequence). CDR3 size: 14 residues. In DNA form, the CDR3 reads TGTGCCAGCAGCGTGGACTACATGAACACTGGAGCTTTCTTT. Its protein is CASSVDYMNTGAFF. Combining the CDR3 with reference TRBV7-9 and TRBJ1-1 gives the whole variable domain DTGVSQNPRHKITKRGQNVTFRCDPISEHNRLYWYRQTLGQGPEFLTYFQNEAQLEKSRLLSDRFSAERPKGSFSTLEIQRTEQGDSAMYLCASSVDYMNTGAFFGQGTRLTVV.

This clonotype was counted at least ten times. The V and J genes are TRBV4-2 and TRBJ2-7; 7 positions agree with TRBD2. Germline loops: CDR1 LGHNA, CDR2 YNFKEQ. This CDR3 has 16 amino acids. The V segment lost 0 bases and the J segment 4 bases; nucleotides outside the gene matches: 9. CDR3: CASSQDPLGLVYEQYF. The CDR3 DNA is TGTGCCAGCAGCCAAGATCCTCTCGGACTAGTGTACGAGCAGTACTTC.